The next 25 T cell receptor beta chains were all read from a single sample in a study of blood T cell repertoires in COVID-19. Assay: immunoSEQ multiplex PCR; the TCRdb copy retains only in-frame clones and omits some. This repertoire shows 200,000 to 250,000 clones, 80% to 90% found once; its top ten account for around 1.4%. The sequencing input was peripheral blood. These receptors all come from a man younger than 35 with active or convalescent COVID-19.

The chain uses TRBV12-5 and TRBJ2-5, with D perhaps TRBD2 (7 bases). Looked up from germline, CDR1 is LGHNT and CDR2 is FRNRAP. The length of the CDR3 is 14 residues. Deletions cut 8 bases from V and 5 bases from J, with 18 bases between. CDR3: CASRGGPLEETQYF. CDR3 DNA: TGTGCTAGTAGGGGGGGGCCCCTGGAGGAGACCCAGTACTTC.

This clone has just a few counts. The chain joins TRBV5-4 to TRBJ1-6, with D unresolved. From germline, CDR1 is SGHNT and CDR2 YYREEE (reference sequence). V lost 2 bases and J 10 bases, leaving 13 bases between the germline ends. CDR3 size: 14 residues. The CDR3 spells CASSFYTSRSPLHF. CDR3 coding DNA: TGTGCCAGCAGCTTTTATACGTCTCGGTCACCCCTCCACTTT.

The genes are TRBV7-9 and TRBJ2-6; 8 bases line up with TRBD1. Germline CDR1 SEHNR, CDR2 FQNEAQ (reference sequence). V was pared by 6 bases and J by 0 bases, with 7 bases of the junction left unmatched. The CDR3 is 17 residues long. The CDR3 region has the DNA TGTGCCAGCAGTCACGGACAGGGCTACTCTGGGGCCAACGTCCTGACTTTC. This sequence encodes CASSHGQGYSGANVLTF. Together with reference TRBV7-9 and TRBJ2-6, the CDR3 gives the full variable domain: DTGVSQNPRHKITKRGQNVTFRCDPISEHNRLYWYRQTLGQGPEFLTYFQNEAQLEKSRLLSDRFSAERPKGSFSTLEIQRTEQGDSAMYLCASSHGQGYSGANVLTFGAGSRLTVL.

V usage is TRBV19 and J usage is TRBJ2-7, with 7 bases matching TRBD2. The V gene end was trimmed by 9 bases and the J gene end by 4 bases; junction bases not matched to a gene: 9. Germline V gene data show CDR1 as LNHDA and CDR2 as SQIVND (reference sequence). The CDR3 loop spans 13 amino acids. The CDR3 reads CASGQAGLYEQYF. The CDR3, as DNA: TGTGCCAGCGGGCAGGCGGGACTATACGAGCAGTACTTC.

The J gene is TRBJ1-3, the V gene TRBV7-2; a possible D gene is TRBD1 (5 bases). V lost 2 bases, J lost 0 bases, and 14 bases lay in between. The CDR3 contains 17 residues. Germline V CDR1 and CDR2: SGHTA, FQGNSA. CDR3 loop: CASSLFRVSSSGNTIYF. CDR3 coding DNA: TGTGCCAGCAGCTTATTCAGGGTATCATCCTCTGGAAACACCATATATTTT.

The rearrangement links TRBV9 to TRBJ1-6; 9 positions match TRBD1. This CDR3 is 14 amino acids long. Germline CDR1 and CDR2: SGDLS and YYNGEE. V dropped 3 bases and J dropped 13; count of bases not matched to a gene: 8. The CDR3 DNA reads as TGTGCCAGCAGCGCACGGGACAGGGTATGGCCCCTCCACTTT. It translates to CASSARDRVWPLHF. Complete variable domain (other parts from reference TRBV9 and TRBJ1-6): DSGVTQTPKHLITATGQRVTLRCSPRSGDLSVYWYQQSLDQGLQFLIQYYNGEERAKGNILERFSAQQFPDLHSELNLSSLELGDSALYFCASSARDRVWPLHFGNGTRLTVT.

This clone has a single count. The chain joins TRBV4-3 to TRBJ1-2; 7 bases match TRBD1. The CDR3 extends over 14 amino acids. J gave up 6 bases and V 5 bases, and 9 bases lay outside the gene matches. Germline V gene data show CDR1 as LGHNA and CDR2 as YSLEER. For the CDR3, the DNA is TGCGCCAGCAGCTTTTCGACAGGGACGGATGGCTACACCTTC. It is translated as CASSFSTGTDGYTF.

This CDR3 is CAWSASTETQYF. The CDR3 DNA reads TGTGCCTGGAGCGCTAGCACCGAGACCCAGTACTTC. The chain recombines TRBV30 with TRBJ2-5; D might be TRBD2 (5 bases). Germline CDR1 is GTSNPN and CDR2 is SVGIG (reference sequence). The V gene lost 3 bases and the J gene lost 5 bases, with 10 bases spanning the gap. The CDR3 length is 12 residues.

This CDR3 reads CASSFGGATEAFF. CDR3 in DNA: TGTGCCAGCAGCTTTGGAGGAGCCACTGAAGCTTTCTTT. The V gene is TRBV11-3, the J gene TRBJ1-1; D call uncertain. Per the germline V gene, CDR1 is SGHNT and CDR2 is YENEEA. The CDR3 loop spans 13 amino acids. Trimming stripped 3 bases from V and 4 bases from J, with 9 bases between.

The chain uses TRBV12-5 and TRBJ2-3; 13 nucleotides agree with TRBD2. Germline CDR1 is LGHNT and CDR2 is FRNRAP. J was trimmed by 2 bases and V by 4 bases; bases with no gene match: 3. This CDR3 contains 16 residues. The CDR3: CASGSGLAGATDTQYF. Written as DNA, the CDR3 is TGTGCTAGTGGTTCTGGACTAGCGGGAGCCACAGATACGCAGTATTTT.

The CDR3 protein is CASSLDTNSYEQYF. The CDR3 DNA reads as TGTGCCAGCAGCTTGGACACGAACTCCTACGAGCAGTACTTC. This rearrangement joins TRBV7-6 to TRBJ2-7; tentatively, D is TRBD1 (5 bases). V shed 3 bases and J shed 0 bases, with 9 bases lying between them. The CDR3 covers 14 residues. CDR1 and CDR2 (germline): SGHVS, FNYEAQ. Full variable domain (outside the CDR3, taken from reference TRBV7-6 and TRBJ2-7): GAGVSQSPRYKVTKRGQDVALRCDPISGHVSLYWYRQALGQGPEFLTYFNYEAQQDKSGLPNDRFSAERPEGSISTLTIQRTEQRDSAMYRCASSLDTNSYEQYFGPGTRLTVT.

This clone was recorded once. The rearrangement uses TRBV14 and TRBJ2-6; a possible D gene is TRBD1 (6 bases). The CDR3 runs 17 residues. Deletions cut 4 bases from V and 0 bases from J, with 13 bases between. The germline V gene encodes CDR1 SGHDN and CDR2 FVKESK. Written as DNA, the CDR3 is TGTGCCAGCAGCCTTAGCACGGGACACTCTGGGGCCAACGTCCTGACTTTC. Translated: CASSLSTGHSGANVLTF.

V usage is TRBV7-8 and J usage is TRBJ2-1; a possible D gene is TRBD1 (5 bases). Trimming stripped 3 bases from V and 0 bases from J, with 12 bases between. CDR3 length: 16 residues. Germline assignment: CDR1 SGHVS and CDR2 FQNEAQ. The CDR3: CASSFSRQHSYNEQFF. CDR3 nucleotides: TGTGCCAGCAGCTTCTCTCGACAGCACTCCTACAATGAGCAGTTCTTC.

The chain recombines TRBV4-2 with TRBJ2-7, with TRBD2 identical over 8 bases. The V gene end was trimmed by 0 bases and the J gene end by 4 bases; junction bases not matched to a gene: 8. In germline, CDR1 is LGHNA, CDR2 YNFKEQ. CDR3 size: 16 residues. The CDR3 region has the DNA TGTGCCAGCAGCCAAGATGAGGCCAGCGGGAGTTACGAGCAGTACTTC. Its translation: CASSQDEASGSYEQYF.

This clone was detected once. The chain has TRBV12-3 or TRBV12-4 and TRBJ1-1; no firm D call. The CDR3 extends over 13 amino acids. The V end lost 6 bases, the J end lost 2 bases, and 10 bases lay between the germline ends. CDR3 sequence reads: CASRRLENTEAFF. In DNA, the CDR3 is TGTGCCAGCAGACGACTAGAAAACACTGAAGCTTTCTTT.

This clone showed up just a few times. V gene TRBV2 combines with J gene TRBJ2-7, with 7 bases fitting TRBD2. This CDR3 spans 15 amino acids. Per germline, CDR1 SNHLY and CDR2 FYNNEI. V gave up 6 bases and J gave up 2 bases; unmatched junction bases: 10. The CDR3 region is CASSPSGTSAYEQYF. The CDR3, as DNA: TGTGCCAGCAGCCCCTCGGGAACTAGCGCCTACGAGCAGTACTTC.

The rearrangement uses TRBV7-9 and TRBJ2-7, with D maybe TRBD2 (6 bases). CDR3 size: 16 residues. Germline V gene data show CDR1 as SEHNR and CDR2 as FQNEAQ (reference sequence). V gave up 3 bases and J gave up 3 bases, with 18 bases separating them. This CDR3 is CASSFNPLALDYEQYF. In DNA form, the CDR3 reads TGTGCCAGCAGCTTCAATCCCCTAGCGCTTGACTACGAGCAGTACTTC.

V gene TRBV18 combines with J gene TRBJ1-5, with TRBD1 as a possible D gene (6 bases). V lost 2 bases, J lost 3 bases, and 11 bases lay in between. CDR1 is KGHSH and CDR2 is LQKENI in the germline V gene. The CDR3 is 15 amino acids. The CDR3 here is CASSPGGLYNQPQHF. In DNA, the CDR3 is TGTGCCAGCTCACCAGGGGGCCTCTACAATCAGCCCCAGCATTTT.

The chain links TRBV27 to TRBJ2-5, with 7 bases lining up with TRBD2. Germline CDR1 and CDR2: MNHEY and SMNVEV (reference sequence). CDR3 length equals 16 residues. V lost 3 bases to trimming and J lost 0 bases; unmatched junction nucleotides: 7. The chain's CDR3 is CASSFMVAGYQETQYF. DNA for the CDR3: TGTGCCAGCAGTTTTATGGTAGCGGGTTACCAAGAGACCCAGTACTTC.

This chain uses TRBV20-1 with TRBJ1-2; unclear D gene. The CDR3 covers 11 residues. CDR1 is DFQATT, CDR2 SNEGSKA, per germline (reference sequence). Between the trimmed V and J ends, which lost 6 bases and 0 bases, there was a span of 5 bases. This CDR3 is CSASSNYGYTF. Written as DNA, the CDR3 is TGCAGTGCGAGCTCTAACTATGGCTACACCTTC.

The chain joins TRBV10-3 to TRBJ1-1; 12 nucleotides agree with TRBD1. Unmatched junction bases numbered 14, after V lost 7 bases and J lost 8 bases. There are 16 residues in the CDR3. The V gene's germline CDR1 is ENHRY and CDR2 SYGVKD. This chain's CDR3 is CAITHLPLGTGGEAFF. The CDR3 region has the DNA TGTGCCATCACTCATCTGCCCCTTGGGACAGGGGGCGAAGCTTTCTTT.

This clone was counted once. V usage is TRBV7-6 and J usage is TRBJ2-7; 12 bases are a match to TRBD2. The trim removed 5 bases at V and 3 bases at J, leaving 20 bases unmatched. The CDR3 is 20 amino acids. In germline, CDR1 is SGHVS, CDR2 FNYEAQ. CDR3: CASSSHSGTDRLAGVYEQYF. The CDR3 nucleotides are TGTGCCAGCAGCAGCCATTCCGGGACAGATAGACTAGCGGGAGTCTACGAGCAGTACTTC.

The chain combines TRBV7-8 with TRBJ2-1; 7 bases fit TRBD2. This CDR3 comprises 16 residues. Germline V gene lookup returns CDR1 SGHVS and CDR2 FQNEAQ. V was clipped by 7 bases and J by 0 bases; unmatched bases: 9. This CDR3 is CASTRARENSYNEQFF. The CDR3 DNA follows: TGTGCCAGCACCCGAGCGCGGGAGAACTCCTACAATGAGCAGTTCTTC.

This chain links TRBV3-1 (or the pseudogene TRBV3-2) with TRBJ1-2; D remains unclear. From germline, CDR1 is LGHDT and CDR2 YNNKEL (reference sequence). CDR3 length: 11 residues. Trimming left V 2 bases short and J 8 bases short, with 6 bases between. The CDR3 here is CASSQPGGYTF. CDR3 nucleotides: TGTGCCAGCAGCCAACCCGGGGGCTACACCTTC.

The chain uses TRBV20-1 and TRBJ2-4, with a possible D match to TRBD2 (6 bases). Germline CDR1 reads DFQATT; CDR2 reads SNEGSKA (reference sequence). This CDR3 contains 15 residues. The V end lost 3 bases, the J end lost 0 bases, and 12 bases lay between the germline ends. CDR3 coding DNA: TGCAGTGCTAGTGGGTCGGGACTAGCCAAAAACATTCAGTACTTC. Protein: CSASGSGLAKNIQYF.